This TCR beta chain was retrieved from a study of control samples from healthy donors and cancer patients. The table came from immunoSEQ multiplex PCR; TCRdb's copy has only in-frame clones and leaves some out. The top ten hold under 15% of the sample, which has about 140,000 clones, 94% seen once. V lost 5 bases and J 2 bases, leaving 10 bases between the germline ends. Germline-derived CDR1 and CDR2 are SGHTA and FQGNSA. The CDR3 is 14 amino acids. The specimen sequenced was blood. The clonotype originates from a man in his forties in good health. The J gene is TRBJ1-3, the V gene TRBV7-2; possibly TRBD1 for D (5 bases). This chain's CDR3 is CASSHRGTGNTIYF. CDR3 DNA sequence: TGTGCCAGCAGCCATCGGGGGACTGGAAACACCATATATTTT.